This is a list of T cell receptor beta chains from one sample in a study of T-cell memory formation after mild COVID-19. TCRdb processed the 5' RACE reads anew with MiXCR; each CDR3 protein has one entry. The sample has tens of thousands of distinct CDR3 sequences; 6.5% to 9% are singletons. Sequenced material: PBMCs or a T cell subset sorted from them (not recorded which). The receptors come from an adult woman who had mild COVID-19 (a few samples of this study predate the infection). Cell type and time point are not known. Both conserved end residues are part of each CDR3. D genes are given only for firm matches. A clone size is listed for some rows: how often the clone was seen (once, few, many), or a class if it is expanded.

CASSVVSSGELFF | TGTGCCAGCAGCGTAGTGAGCTCCGGGGAGCTGTTTTTT | 13 | - | TRBV9 | many | TRBJ2-2
CSARDGRENGELFF | TGCAGTGCTAGAGATGGCAGGGAGAACGGGGAGCTGTTTTTT | 14 | - | TRBV20-1 | many | TRBJ2-2
CASSSRTGTLSGPYNEQFF | TGTGCCAGCAGCTCCCGGACAGGGACCCTCTCCGGACCCTACAATGAGCAGTTCTTC | 19 | TRBD1 | TRBV11-3 | - | TRBJ2-1
CASEGDNQETQYF | TGTGCCAGCGAAGGGGACAACCAAGAGACCCAGTACTTC | 13 | - | TRBV3-1 | - | TRBJ2-5
CASSQDWTSATYEQYF | TGCGCCAGCAGCCAGGACTGGACTAGCGCGACCTACGAGCAGTACTTC | 16 | TRBD2 | TRBV4-3 | many | TRBJ2-7
CASSLEAVNNQPQHF | TGTGCCAGCAGCTTGGAGGCAGTCAACAATCAGCCCCAGCATTTT | 15 | - | TRBV5-5 | many | TRBJ1-5
CASRQTSGAYNEQFF | TGTGCCAGCAGGCAGACTAGCGGGGCCTACAATGAGCAGTTCTTC | 15 | TRBD2 | TRBV12-3/TRBV12-4 | many | TRBJ2-1
CASSLNSGGETQYF | TGTGCCAGCAGCTTAAACTCGGGCGGAGAGACCCAGTACTTC | 14 | - | TRBV11-1 | many | TRBJ2-5
CSVGSTGELFF | TGCAGCGTTGGTTCGACCGGGGAGCTGTTTTTT | 11 | - | TRBV29-1 | many | TRBJ2-2
CASSYGPAAGNTIYF | TGTGCCAGCAGCTACGGCCCAGCGGCTGGAAACACCATATATTTT | 15 | - | TRBV11-2 | - | TRBJ1-3
CASSLVLATEAFF | TGTGCCAGCAGCTTAGTTTTGGCCACTGAAGCTTTCTTT | 13 | - | TRBV7-6 | many | TRBJ1-1
CASSLVVVGAGELFF | TGTGCCAGCAGCTTAGTGGTTGTTGGGGCCGGGGAGCTGTTTTTT | 15 | - | TRBV11-3 | - | TRBJ2-2
CASSPLAGAGKDTQYF | TGTGCCAGCAGCCCCCTAGCGGGGGCCGGTAAAGATACGCAGTATTTT | 16 | TRBD2 | TRBV7-6 | many | TRBJ2-3
CASSDSTGVAVNEQFF | TGTGCCAGCAGTGACTCAACGGGAGTTGCGGTTAATGAGCAGTTCTTC | 16 | - | TRBV6-4 | many | TRBJ2-1
CSATPGALQGYEQYF | TGCAGTGCTACCCCCGGGGCCCTTCAGGGGTACGAGCAGTACTTC | 15 | - | TRBV20-1 | large | TRBJ2-7
CSVVSAGELFF | TGCAGCGTTGTTTCGGCCGGGGAGCTGTTTTTT | 11 | - | TRBV29-1 | many | TRBJ2-2
CASSQEVRLGQFF | TGCGCCAGCAGCCAAGAGGTTAGATTAGGGCAGTTCTTC | 13 | - | TRBV4-1 | - | TRBJ2-1
CASSLISGPFYEQYF | TGTGCCAGCAGCTTAATTTCAGGTCCCTTCTACGAGCAGTACTTC | 15 | - | TRBV11-3 | many | TRBJ2-7
CASSSREGSGPRGEQYF | TGTGCCAGCAGCTCCCGTGAGGGTAGCGGGCCGCGTGGGGAGCAGTACTTC | 17 | TRBD2 | TRBV11-2 | many | TRBJ2-7
CSASPGQGLASEQFF | TGCAGTGCGAGTCCGGGACAGGGCTTAGCAAGTGAGCAGTTCTTC | 15 | TRBD1 | TRBV20-1 | many | TRBJ2-1
CASSSQGAVYNEQFF | TGTGCCAGCAGTAGCCAGGGGGCGGTCTACAATGAGCAGTTCTTC | 15 | TRBD1 | TRBV6-6 | many | TRBJ2-1
CASSLLGGGPGEQFF | TGTGCCAGCAGTTTACTCGGCGGGGGGCCAGGTGAGCAGTTCTTC | 15 | TRBD2 | TRBV12-3/TRBV12-4 | many | TRBJ2-1
CASSSDMYEQYF | TGTGCCAGCAGCTCAGACATGTACGAGCAGTACTTC | 12 | - | TRBV5-8 | few | TRBJ2-7
CRGKGQGTGKYGYTF | TGCAGGGGCAAGGGACAGGGGACGGGGAAGTATGGCTACACCTTC | 15 | TRBD1 | TRBV20-1 | many | TRBJ1-2
CASSSDPSYNEQFF | TGTGCCAGCAGTTCGGATCCCTCCTACAATGAGCAGTTCTTC | 14 | - | TRBV6-2/TRBV6-3 | many | TRBJ2-1
CASSEEGQGSYEQYF | TGTGCCAGCAGTGAAGAGGGACAGGGTTCCTACGAGCAGTACTTC | 15 | TRBD1 | TRBV6-1 | many | TRBJ2-7
CASRMGEQEWGSPLHF | TGTGCCAGTAGGATGGGGGAACAGGAATGGGGTTCACCCCTCCACTTT | 16 | - | TRBV19 | many | TRBJ1-6
CASSQDFGVDEQYF | TGCGCCAGCAGCCAAGATTTCGGGGTCGACGAGCAGTACTTC | 14 | - | TRBV4-3 | many | TRBJ2-7
CASSQGTEWNEQFF | TGTGCCAGCAGCCAAGGGACAGAGTGGAATGAGCAGTTCTTC | 14 | - | TRBV3-1 | - | TRBJ2-1
CASSAIAGGPYNEQFF | TGTGCCAGCAGCGCCATAGCGGGGGGGCCTTACAATGAGCAGTTCTTC | 16 | TRBD2 | TRBV9 | - | TRBJ2-1
CASSKGYTEAFF | TGTGCCAGTAGTAAGGGTTACACTGAAGCTTTCTTT | 12 | - | TRBV19 | many | TRBJ1-1
CASSLEGRPYGYTF | TGCGCCAGCAGCTTGGAAGGCAGGCCCTATGGCTACACCTTC | 14 | - | TRBV5-1 | many | TRBJ1-2
CSARSLSSGGGTGELFF | TGCAGTGCTAGATCCCTGTCGAGCGGCGGTGGCACCGGGGAGCTGTTTTTT | 17 | - | TRBV20-1 | many | TRBJ2-2
CASSPDTGELFF | TGTGCCAGCTCACCGGACACCGGGGAGCTGTTTTTT | 12 | - | TRBV18 | - | TRBJ2-2
CSAPGGVSSYNEQFF | TGCAGCGCTCCTGGAGGGGTAAGCTCCTACAATGAGCAGTTCTTC | 15 | - | TRBV29-1 | - | TRBJ2-1
CASSYYIREIPYEQYF | TGTGCCAGCAGTTACTACATCCGGGAGATACCCTACGAGCAGTACTTC | 16 | - | TRBV6-2/TRBV6-3 | many | TRBJ2-7
CAWSGYRGAGNQPQHF | TGTGCCTGGAGTGGATATCGGGGGGCAGGCAATCAGCCCCAGCATTTT | 16 | - | TRBV30 | many | TRBJ1-5
CASSSQGETQYF | TGTGCCAGCAGCTCCCAAGGGGAGACCCAGTACTTC | 12 | - | TRBV7-6 | medium-sized | TRBJ2-5
CSAMPGTGTGNTIYF | TGCAGTGCTATGCCCGGGACAGGGACTGGAAACACCATATATTTT | 15 | TRBD1 | TRBV20-1 | many | TRBJ1-3
CASSQLAGGPRYEQYF | TGTGCCAGCAGCCAACTAGCGGGAGGGCCGAGGTACGAGCAGTACTTC | 16 | TRBD2 | TRBV7-2 | many | TRBJ2-7